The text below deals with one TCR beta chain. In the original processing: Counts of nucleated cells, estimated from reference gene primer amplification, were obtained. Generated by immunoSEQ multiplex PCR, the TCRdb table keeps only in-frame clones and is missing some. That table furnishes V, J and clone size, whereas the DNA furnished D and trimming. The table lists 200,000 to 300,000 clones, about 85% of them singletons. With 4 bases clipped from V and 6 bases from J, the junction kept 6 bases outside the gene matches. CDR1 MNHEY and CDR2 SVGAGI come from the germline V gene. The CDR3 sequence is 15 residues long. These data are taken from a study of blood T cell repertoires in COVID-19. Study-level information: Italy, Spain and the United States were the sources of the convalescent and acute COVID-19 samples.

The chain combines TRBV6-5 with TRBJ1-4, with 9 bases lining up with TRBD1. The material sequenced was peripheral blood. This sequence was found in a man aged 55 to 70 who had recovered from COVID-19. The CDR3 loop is CASSFFRDRDEKLFF. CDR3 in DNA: TGTGCCAGCAGTTTCTTTCGGGACAGGGATGAAAAACTGTTTTTT.